This entry lists 6 T cell receptor beta chains sequenced from one sample in a study of radiotherapy plus CTLA-4 blockade in lung cancer. Libraries were prepared by immunoSEQ multiplex PCR; TCRdb keeps only in-frame clonotypes and omits some of them. The sample holds over 75,000 clones, about 80% seen once. The sample was peripheral blood, taken from a patient treated with radiotherapy plus ipilimumab. Receptors originate from a human donor with non-small cell lung cancer who had stable disease on radiotherapy plus ipilimumab.

This chain uses TRBV6-1 with TRBJ2-4, with D tentatively TRBD1 or TRBD2 (5 bases each). CDR1 is MNHNS, CDR2 SASEGT, per germline. This CDR3 comprises 13 residues. Trimming pared 5 bases from V and 7 bases from J, leaving 12 bases between. The CDR3 DNA follows: TGTGCCAGCAGTCCCGAGGGGCGGAACATTCAGTACTTC. Translation gives CASSPEGRNIQYF.

The CDR3 DNA is TGTGCCAGCAGCCCCCCACCGGGCTACGAGCAGTACTTC. Translation gives CASSPPPGYEQYF. This chain joins TRBV28 and TRBJ2-7; the D is unclear. The CDR3 is 13 residues long. Germline V lookup: CDR1 MDHEN, CDR2 SYDVKM. V was cut by 6 bases and J by 3 bases, with 12 bases left in between.

This clone has a single count. This sequence joins TRBV27 and TRBJ1-6, with D perhaps matching TRBD1 (6 bases). V dropped 6 bases and J dropped 9 bases, with 18 bases sitting between them. CDR1 is MNHEY, CDR2 SMNVEV, per germline (reference sequence). There are 15 residues in the CDR3. The chain's CDR3 is CASSRDINVGSPLHF. In DNA, the CDR3 is TGTGCCAGCAGCCGGGACATCAACGTGGGTTCACCCCTCCACTTT.

This chain links TRBV5-6 with TRBJ2-5; possible D gene TRBD1, 6 bases. V gave up 10 bases and J gave up 2 bases, with 15 bases separating them. CDR1 SGHDT and CDR2 YYEEEE come from the germline V gene. The CDR3 totals 13 residues. The CDR3 DNA reads as TGTGCCTCTCAGGCGGACAGACAAGAGACCCAGTACTTC. Translated, it gives CASQADRQETQYF.

CDR3 in amino acids: CASSLTSRLETQYF. CDR3 coding DNA: TGCGCCAGCAGCTTGACTAGCAGGTTAGAGACCCAGTACTTC. V is TRBV5-1 and J is TRBJ2-5; weak D call: TRBD2 (6 bases). Germline CDR1 SGHRS, CDR2 YFSETQ. The ends were cut back, 1 base at V and 4 bases at J, with 11 bases in the middle. This CDR3 contains 14 residues.

In this sample, this clone turned up a few times. This chain uses TRBV5-8 with TRBJ1-2, with unresolved D. The V end was cut by 1 base, the J end by 10 bases, with 8 bases between. CDR3 length: 11 residues. The germline gives CDR1 SGHTS, CDR2 YDEGEE. CDR3 in DNA: TGTGCCAGCAGCTTGTTTCCTCCCTACACCTTC. Translation gives CASSLFPPYTF.